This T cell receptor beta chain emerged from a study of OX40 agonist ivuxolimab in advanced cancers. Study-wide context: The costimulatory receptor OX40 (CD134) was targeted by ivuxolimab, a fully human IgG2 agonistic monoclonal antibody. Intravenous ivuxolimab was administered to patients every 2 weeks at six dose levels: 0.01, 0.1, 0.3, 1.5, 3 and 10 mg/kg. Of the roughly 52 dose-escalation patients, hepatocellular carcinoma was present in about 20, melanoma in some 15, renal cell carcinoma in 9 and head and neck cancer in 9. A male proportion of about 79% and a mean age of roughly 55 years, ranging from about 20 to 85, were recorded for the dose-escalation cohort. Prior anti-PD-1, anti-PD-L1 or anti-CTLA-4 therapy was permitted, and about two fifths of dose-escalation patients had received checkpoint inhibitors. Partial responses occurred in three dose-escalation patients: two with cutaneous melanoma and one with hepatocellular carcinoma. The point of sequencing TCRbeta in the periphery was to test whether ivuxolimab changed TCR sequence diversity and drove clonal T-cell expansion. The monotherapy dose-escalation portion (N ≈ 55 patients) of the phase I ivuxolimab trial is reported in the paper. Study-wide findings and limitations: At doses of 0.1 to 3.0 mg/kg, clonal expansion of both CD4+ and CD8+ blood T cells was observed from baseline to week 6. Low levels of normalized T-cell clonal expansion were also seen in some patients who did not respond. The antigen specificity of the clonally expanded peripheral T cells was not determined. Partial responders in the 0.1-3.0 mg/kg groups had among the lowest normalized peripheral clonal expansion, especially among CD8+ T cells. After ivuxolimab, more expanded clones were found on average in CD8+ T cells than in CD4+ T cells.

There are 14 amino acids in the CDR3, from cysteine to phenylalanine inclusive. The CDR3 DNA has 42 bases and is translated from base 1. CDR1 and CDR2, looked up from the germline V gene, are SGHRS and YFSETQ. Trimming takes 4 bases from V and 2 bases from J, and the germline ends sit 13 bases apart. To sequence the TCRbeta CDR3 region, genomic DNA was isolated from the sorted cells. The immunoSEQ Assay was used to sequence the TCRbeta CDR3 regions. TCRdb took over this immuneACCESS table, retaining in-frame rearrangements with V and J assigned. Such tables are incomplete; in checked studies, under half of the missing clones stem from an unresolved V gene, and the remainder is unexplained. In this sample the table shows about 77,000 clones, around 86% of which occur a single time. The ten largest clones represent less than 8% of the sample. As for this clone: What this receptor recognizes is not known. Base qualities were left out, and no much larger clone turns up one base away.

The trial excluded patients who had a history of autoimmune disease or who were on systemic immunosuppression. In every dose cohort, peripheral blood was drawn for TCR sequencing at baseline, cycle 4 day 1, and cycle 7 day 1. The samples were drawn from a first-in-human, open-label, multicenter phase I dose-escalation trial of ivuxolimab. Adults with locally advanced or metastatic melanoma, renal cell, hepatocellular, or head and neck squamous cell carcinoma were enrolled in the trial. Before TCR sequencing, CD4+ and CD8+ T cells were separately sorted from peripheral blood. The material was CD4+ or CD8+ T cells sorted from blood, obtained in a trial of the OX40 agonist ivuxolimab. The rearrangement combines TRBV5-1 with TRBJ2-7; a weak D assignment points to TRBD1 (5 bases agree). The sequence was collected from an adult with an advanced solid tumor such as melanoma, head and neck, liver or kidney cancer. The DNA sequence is TGCGCCAGCAGCGTAAGAAAAGGGGCCTACGAGCAGTACTTC. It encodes CASSVRKGAYEQYF.